The 10 T cell receptor beta chains given below trace back to one sample, sequenced in a study of CD8+CD57+ T cells in acquired aplastic anemia (dated by TCRdb to 2016 to 2019). Sequenced on an Illumina HiSeq 2000. Genomic DNA was used as template for profiling of TCR beta VDJ combinations and CDR3 sequences. The public reads were quality trimmed at Q25 with fastp and then assembled into clones with MiXCR by TCRdb, keeping productive beta chains. Every distinct CDR3 protein forms one entry, paired with its most common genes and DNA. The sample table shows under 200,000 distinct CDR3 sequences, and around half are seen once. The ten largest account for 2.5% to 3.5% of the sample. Patients chosen for sequencing had shown expansion of CD8+CD57+ cells by flow cytometry. Sequencing was done on a sample of sorted CD4+, CD8+, or CD8+CD57+ T cells (not recorded which) from PBMCs. These receptors were collected from a human donor with aplastic anemia.

With respect to this clonotype: This may arise from a read error, as a much more abundant clone is one base away. V and J are TRBV20-1 and TRBJ2-2, with TRBD2 matching over 8 bases. Germline CDR1 and CDR2: DFQATT and SNEGSKA (reference sequence). The CDR3 loop spans 16 amino acids. The CDR3 sequence is CSTRDASGLNTGELFF. CDR3 coding DNA: TGCAGTACTAGAGACGCTAGCGGGTTGAACACCGGGGAGCTGTTTTTT.

This clonotype has ten or more counts. The chain couples TRBV5-4 to TRBJ2-5; D uncertain. This CDR3 comprises 12 residues. Germline assignment: CDR1 SGHNT and CDR2 YYREEE (reference sequence). Trimming stripped 4 bases from V and 4 bases from J, with 8 bases between. CDR3 sequence: CASSPVGETQYF. CDR3 DNA: TGTGCCAGCAGCCCGGTGGGAGAGACCCAGTACTTC.

This chain uses TRBV27 with TRBJ2-7, with 9 bases identical to TRBD1. The germline CDR1 and CDR2 sequences are MNHEY and SMNVEV (reference sequence). The CDR3 contains 15 residues. V was pared by 6 bases and J by 5 bases, with 11 bases of the junction left unmatched. CDR3 bases: TGTGCCAGCAGCCAGTCGACAGGGGGTAATGACGAGCAGTACTTC. It encodes CASSQSTGGNDEQYF.

The chain uses TRBV25-1 and TRBJ1-1; D remains ambiguous. Per the germline V gene, CDR1 is MGHDK and CDR2 is SYGVNS. V was cut by 6 bases and J by 4 bases, with 12 bases left in between. The CDR3 totals 13 residues. CDR3 nucleotide sequence: TGTGCCAGCAGGCGGTGGGGTGGCACTGAAGCTTTCTTT. Its translation: CASRRWGGTEAFF.

This clonotype was found many times. This chain uses TRBV19 with TRBJ2-4; tentative D call: TRBD2 (6 bases). Trimming took off 6 bases at V and 0 bases at J, with 9 bases between the two ends. This CDR3 has 14 residues. CDR1 LNHDA and CDR2 SQIVND come from the germline V gene (reference sequence). The CDR3 is CASREGPAKNIQYF. CDR3 coding DNA: TGTGCCAGTAGGGAGGGGCCAGCCAAAAACATTCAGTACTTC.

V and J are TRBV10-1 and TRBJ1-3, with unresolved D. The CDR3 sequence is 16 residues long. Trimming removed 4 bases at V and 4 bases at J, with 17 bases between. The germline V gene encodes CDR1 WNHNN and CDR2 SYGVQD (reference sequence). CDR3: CASSGSYEGGGNTIYF. In nucleotides, the CDR3 is TGCGCCAGCAGTGGCTCATACGAGGGTGGCGGAAACACCATATATTTT.

The table lists this clonotype with many counts. The chain recombines TRBV7-2 with TRBJ1-2, with D possibly TRBD1 on 5 matching bases. The CDR3 consists of 12 residues. Germline CDR1 reads SGHTA; CDR2 reads FQGNSA. The ends were cut back, 3 bases at V and 5 bases at J, with 7 bases in the middle. CDR3 residues: CASSLAGYGYTF. Written as DNA, the CDR3 is TGTGCCAGCAGCTTGGCAGGGTATGGCTACACCTTC.

V and J are TRBV6-1 and TRBJ2-3, with 7 nucleotides matching TRBD2. This CDR3 has 16 residues. The ends lost 3 bases at V and 3 bases at J; junction bases unmatched: 9. From germline, CDR1 is MNHNS and CDR2 SASEGT. The CDR3 DNA reads TGTGCCAGCAGTGATGTTACGGGGGGTTTGACAGATACGCAGTATTTT. Its protein product is CASSDVTGGLTDTQYF.

The chain carries TRBV9 and TRBJ1-2, with TRBD1 identical over 8 bases. The germline CDR1 and CDR2 sequences are SGDLS and YYNGEE. CDR3 length: 13 amino acids. V trimming: 4 bases; J trimming: 4 bases; junction bases outside the gene matches: 3. Here the CDR3 reads CASSSGGAYGYTF. The CDR3 DNA reads TGTGCCAGCAGCTCAGGGGGCGCCTATGGCTACACCTTC. Supplemented by reference TRBV9 and TRBJ1-2, the full variable domain reads DSGVTQTPKHLITATGQRVTLRCSPRSGDLSVYWYQQSLDQGLQFLIQYYNGEERAKGNILERFSAQQFPDLHSELNLSSLELGDSALYFCASSSGGAYGYTFGSGTRLTVV.

This clonotype was counted only a few times. A clone one base away is much larger, so this may be a read error. The chain carries TRBV20-1 and TRBJ1-5; 9 bases are shared with TRBD1. Germline V lookup: CDR1 DFQATT, CDR2 SNEGSKA (reference sequence). The CDR3 runs 14 residues. V dropped 5 bases and J dropped 6; count of bases not matched to a gene: 8. In DNA, the CDR3 is TGCAGTGCTCTGGACAGGGGCTCAAGTCAGCCCCAGCATTTT. Translated: CSALDRGSSQPQHF.